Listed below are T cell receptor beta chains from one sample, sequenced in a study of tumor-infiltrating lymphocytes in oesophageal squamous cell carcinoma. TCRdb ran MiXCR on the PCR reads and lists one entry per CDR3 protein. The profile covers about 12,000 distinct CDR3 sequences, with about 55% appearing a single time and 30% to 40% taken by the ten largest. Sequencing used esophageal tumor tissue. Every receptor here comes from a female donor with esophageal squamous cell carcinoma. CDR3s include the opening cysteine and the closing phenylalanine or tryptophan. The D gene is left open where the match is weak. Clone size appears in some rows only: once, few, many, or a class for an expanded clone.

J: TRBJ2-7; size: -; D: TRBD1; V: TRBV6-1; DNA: TGTGCCAGCAGAACCGGGACAGGGTCGAACTACGAGCAGTACTTC; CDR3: CASRTGTGSNYEQYF
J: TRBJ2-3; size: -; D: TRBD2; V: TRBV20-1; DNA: TGCAGTGCCACGGAGCTACTCGGGACTAGCGGGAGAGGAGATACGCAGTATTTT; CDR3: CSATELLGTSGRGDTQYF
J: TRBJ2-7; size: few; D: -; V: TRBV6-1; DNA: TGTGCCAGCAGGCCCTCCGGGACATCCGAGCAGTACTTC; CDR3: CASRPSGTSEQYF
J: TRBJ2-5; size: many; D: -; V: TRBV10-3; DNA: TGTGCCATTCAACAGGGAGCTCTACAAGAGACCCAGTACTTC; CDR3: CAIQQGALQETQYF
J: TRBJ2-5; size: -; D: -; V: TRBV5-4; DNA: TGTGCCAGCAGCTTGGGGACTTTTGAGGAGACCCAGTACTTC; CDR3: CASSLGTFEETQYF
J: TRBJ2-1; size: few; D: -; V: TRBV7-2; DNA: TGTGCCAGCAGCTTAGGTGTGAGGGGCCAGAATGAGCAGTTCTTC; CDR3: CASSLGVRGQNEQFF
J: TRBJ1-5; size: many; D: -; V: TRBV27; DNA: TGTGCCAGCAGGGAGGGAGGGGAGAGAGATCAGCCCCAGCATTTT; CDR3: CASREGGERDQPQHF
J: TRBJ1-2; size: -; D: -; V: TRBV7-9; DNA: TGTGCCAGCAGCTCCGACAGCACCTATGGCTACACCTTC; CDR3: CASSSDSTYGYTF
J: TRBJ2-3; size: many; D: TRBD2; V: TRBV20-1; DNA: TGCAGTGCCCCTACTAGCGGGATAACAGATACGCAGTATTTT; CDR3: CSAPTSGITDTQYF
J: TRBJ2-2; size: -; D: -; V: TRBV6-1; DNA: TGTGCCAGCAGTGGGCAGGGATTCACCGGGGAGCTGTTTTTT; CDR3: CASSGQGFTGELFF
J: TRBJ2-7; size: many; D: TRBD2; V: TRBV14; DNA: TGTGCCAGCAGCCAACTTGCGGGAGTGGTATACGAGCAGTACTTC; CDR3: CASSQLAGVVYEQYF
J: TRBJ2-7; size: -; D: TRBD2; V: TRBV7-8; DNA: TGTGCCAGCAGCTTCCTTAGCGGGAGCCTTTACGAGCAGTACTTC; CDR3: CASSFLSGSLYEQYF
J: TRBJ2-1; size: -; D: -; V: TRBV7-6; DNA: TGTGCTAGCAGCCTAAACAGGGAGATCTACAATGAGCAGTTCTTC; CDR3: CASSLNREIYNEQFF
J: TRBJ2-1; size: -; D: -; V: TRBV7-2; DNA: TGTGCCAGCAGGGATGCAAATGAGCAGTTCTTC; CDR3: CASRDANEQFF
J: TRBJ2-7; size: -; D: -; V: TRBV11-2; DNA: TGTGCCAGCAGCTTCGGCGGGACCTACGAGCAGTACTTC; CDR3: CASSFGGTYEQYF
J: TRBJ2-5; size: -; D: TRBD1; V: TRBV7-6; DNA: TGTGCCAGCAGAATGAAGGGGGCGCCGGAGACCCAGTACTTC; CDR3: CASRMKGAPETQYF
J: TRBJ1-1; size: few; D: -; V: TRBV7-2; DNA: TGTGCCAGCAGCTTATTAGGGGATCTGAACACTGAAGCTTTCTTT; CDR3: CASSLLGDLNTEAFF
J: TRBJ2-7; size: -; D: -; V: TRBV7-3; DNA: TGTGCCAGCAGCCCCTCGGCCGCCTACGAGCAGTACTTC; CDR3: CASSPSAAYEQYF
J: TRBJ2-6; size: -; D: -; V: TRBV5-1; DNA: TGCGCCAGCAGCCTCCCTCTAGTCTCTGGGGCCAACGTCCTGACTTTC; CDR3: CASSLPLVSGANVLTF
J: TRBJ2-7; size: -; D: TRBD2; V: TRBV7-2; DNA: TGTGCCAGCAGCTTAGGGGGGGGTTTAGGCGAGCAGTACTTC; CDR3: CASSLGGGLGEQYF
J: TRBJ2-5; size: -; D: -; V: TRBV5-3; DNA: TGTGCCAGCAGCTTGGCAGGGACAGAGACCCAGTACTTC; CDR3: CASSLAGTETQYF
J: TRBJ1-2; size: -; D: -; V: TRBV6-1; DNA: TGTGCCAGCACCCCAGGGAGGGGGGCTTCTGGCTACACCTTC; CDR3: CASTPGRGASGYTF
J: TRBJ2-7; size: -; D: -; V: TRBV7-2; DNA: TGTGCCAGCAGCTTACAAGACGGACTCTACGAGCAGTACTTC; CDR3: CASSLQDGLYEQYF
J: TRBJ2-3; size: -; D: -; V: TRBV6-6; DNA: TGTGCCAGCAATAGGGGGGTAGCAGATACGCAGTATTTT; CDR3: CASNRGVADTQYF
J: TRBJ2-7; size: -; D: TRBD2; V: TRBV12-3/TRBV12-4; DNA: TGTGCCAGCAGTGGACTAGCGGGAGGCTACGAGCAGTACTTC; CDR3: CASSGLAGGYEQYF
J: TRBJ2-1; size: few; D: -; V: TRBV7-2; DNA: TGTGCCAGCAGCTTAGATCCGGCGGCCAATGAGCAGTTCTTC; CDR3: CASSLDPAANEQFF
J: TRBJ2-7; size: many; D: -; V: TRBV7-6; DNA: TGTGCCAGCAGCTCGGGGTCGGGGCAGGGCCCCTACGAGCAGTACTTC; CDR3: CASSSGSGQGPYEQYF
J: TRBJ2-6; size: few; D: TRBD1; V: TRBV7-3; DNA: TGTGCCAGCAGTTTCGATTGGGACAGCGAGAGCTCTGGGGCCAATGTCCTGACTTTC; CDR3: CASSFDWDSESSGANVLTF
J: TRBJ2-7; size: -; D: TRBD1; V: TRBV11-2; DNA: TGTGCCAGCACCAGCCGACAGGGGTTAACCTACGAGCAGTACTTC; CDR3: CASTSRQGLTYEQYF